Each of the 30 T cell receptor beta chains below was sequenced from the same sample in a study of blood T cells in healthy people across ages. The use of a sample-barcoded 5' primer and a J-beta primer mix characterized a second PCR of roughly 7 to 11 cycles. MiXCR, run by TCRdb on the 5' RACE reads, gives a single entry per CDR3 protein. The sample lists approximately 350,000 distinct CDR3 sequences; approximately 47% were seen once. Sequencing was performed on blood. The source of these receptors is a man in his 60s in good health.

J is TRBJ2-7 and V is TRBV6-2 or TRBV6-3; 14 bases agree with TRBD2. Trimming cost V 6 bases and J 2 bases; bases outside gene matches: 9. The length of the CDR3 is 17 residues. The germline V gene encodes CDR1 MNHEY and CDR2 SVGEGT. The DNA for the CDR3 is TGTGCCAGCAGACCATTCGGGACTAGCGGGAGACCCTACGAGCAGTACTTC. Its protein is CASRPFGTSGRPYEQYF.

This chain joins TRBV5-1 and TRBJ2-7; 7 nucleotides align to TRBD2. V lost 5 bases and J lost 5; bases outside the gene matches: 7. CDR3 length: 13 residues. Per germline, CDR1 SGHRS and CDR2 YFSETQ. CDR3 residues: CASRAGARDEQYF. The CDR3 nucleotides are TGCGCCAGCAGGGCGGGAGCCCGGGACGAGCAGTACTTC.

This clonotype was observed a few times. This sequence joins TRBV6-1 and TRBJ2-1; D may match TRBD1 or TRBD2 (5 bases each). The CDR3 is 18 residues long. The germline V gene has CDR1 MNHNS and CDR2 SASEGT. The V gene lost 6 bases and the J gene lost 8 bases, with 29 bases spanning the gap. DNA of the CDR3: TGTGCCAGCAGCCCGGATAAGAGAGCCGGCCCCCGAGGGGATGAGCAGTTCTTC. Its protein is CASSPDKRAGPRGDEQFF.

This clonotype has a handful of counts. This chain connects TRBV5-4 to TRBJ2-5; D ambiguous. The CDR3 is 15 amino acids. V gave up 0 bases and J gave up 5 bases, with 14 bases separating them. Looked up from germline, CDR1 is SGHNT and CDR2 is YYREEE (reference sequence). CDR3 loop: CASSLGGPISETQYF. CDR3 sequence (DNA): TGTGCCAGCAGCTTGGGCGGACCGATCTCTGAGACCCAGTACTTC.

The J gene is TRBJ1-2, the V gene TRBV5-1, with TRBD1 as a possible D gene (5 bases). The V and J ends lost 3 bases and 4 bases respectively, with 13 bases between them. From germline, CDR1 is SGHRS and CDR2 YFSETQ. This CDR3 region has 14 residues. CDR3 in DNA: TGCGCCAGCAGCTGGGGGGAGAGGGGCTATGGCTACACCTTC. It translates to CASSWGERGYGYTF.

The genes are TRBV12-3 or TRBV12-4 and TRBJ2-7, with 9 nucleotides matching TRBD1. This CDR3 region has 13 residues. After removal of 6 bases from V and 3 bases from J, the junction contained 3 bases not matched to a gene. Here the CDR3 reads CASRRTGVYEQYF. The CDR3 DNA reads TGTGCCAGCAGGAGGACAGGGGTCTACGAGCAGTACTTC.

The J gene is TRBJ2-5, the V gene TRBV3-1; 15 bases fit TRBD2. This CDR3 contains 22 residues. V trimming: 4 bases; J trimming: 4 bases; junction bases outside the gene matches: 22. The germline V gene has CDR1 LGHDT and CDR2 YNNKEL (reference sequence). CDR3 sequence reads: CASSPPRTESPGLAGGTETQYF. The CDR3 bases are TGTGCCAGCAGCCCTCCTCGGACAGAGAGCCCGGGACTAGCGGGAGGTACAGAGACCCAGTACTTC.

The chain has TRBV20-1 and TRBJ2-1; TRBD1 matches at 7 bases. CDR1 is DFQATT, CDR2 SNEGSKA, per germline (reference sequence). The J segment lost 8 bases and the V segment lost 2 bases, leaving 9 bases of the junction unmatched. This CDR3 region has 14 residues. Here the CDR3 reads CSARSATTGDEQFF. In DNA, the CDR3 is TGCAGTGCTAGATCCGCCACAACAGGGGATGAGCAGTTCTTC.

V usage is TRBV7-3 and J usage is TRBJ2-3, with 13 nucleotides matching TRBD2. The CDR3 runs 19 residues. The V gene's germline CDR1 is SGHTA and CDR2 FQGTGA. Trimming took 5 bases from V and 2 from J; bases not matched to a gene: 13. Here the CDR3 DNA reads TGTGCCAGCAGCCCTGGACTAGCGGGAGTAAGCCTGGCCACAGATACGCAGTATTTT. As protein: CASSPGLAGVSLATDTQYF.

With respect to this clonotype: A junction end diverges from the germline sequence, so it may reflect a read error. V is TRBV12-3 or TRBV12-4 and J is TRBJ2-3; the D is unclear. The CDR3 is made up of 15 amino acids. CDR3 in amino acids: CASSFGEVGTDAQYF. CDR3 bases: TGTGCCAGCAGTTTCGGCGAAGTGGGAACAGATGCGCAGTATTTT.

The CDR3: CASSYGGHEQYF. The CDR3 region has the DNA TGTGCCAGCAGTTATGGGGGCCACGAGCAGTACTTC. V gene TRBV6-2 or TRBV6-3 combines with J gene TRBJ2-4; D is possibly TRBD1 (6 bases). The J call is uncertain, as TRBJ2-7 better fits the DNA end. CDR1 MNHEY and CDR2 SVGEGT come from the germline V gene. CDR3 length: 12 residues.

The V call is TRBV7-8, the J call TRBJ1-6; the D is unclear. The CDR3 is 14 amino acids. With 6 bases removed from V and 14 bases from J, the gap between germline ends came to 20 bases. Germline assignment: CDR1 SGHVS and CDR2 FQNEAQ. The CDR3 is CASSPAIVMKALHF. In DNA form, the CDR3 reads TGTGCCAGCAGTCCCGCGATAGTGATGAAGGCCCTCCACTTT.

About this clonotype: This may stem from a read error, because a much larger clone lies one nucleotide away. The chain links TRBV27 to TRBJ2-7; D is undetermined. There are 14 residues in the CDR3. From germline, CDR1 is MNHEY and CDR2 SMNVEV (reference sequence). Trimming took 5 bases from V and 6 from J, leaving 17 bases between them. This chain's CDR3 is CASSVGPVKGEQYF. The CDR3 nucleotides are TGTGCCAGCAGTGTAGGCCCGGTAAAGGGCGAGCAGTACTTC.

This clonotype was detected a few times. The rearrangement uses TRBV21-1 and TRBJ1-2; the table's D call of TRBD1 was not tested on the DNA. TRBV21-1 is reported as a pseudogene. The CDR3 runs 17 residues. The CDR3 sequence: CASSKALGQGSNYGYTF. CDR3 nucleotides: TGTGCCAGCAGCAAAGCGCTTGGACAGGGGTCTAACTATGGCTACACCTTC.

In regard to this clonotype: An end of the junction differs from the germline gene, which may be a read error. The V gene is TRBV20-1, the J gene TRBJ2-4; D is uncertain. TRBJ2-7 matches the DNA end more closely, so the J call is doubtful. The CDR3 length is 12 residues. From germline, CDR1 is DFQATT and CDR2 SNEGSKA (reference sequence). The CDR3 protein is CGARDDAYEQYF. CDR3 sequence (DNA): TGCGGTGCTAGAGATGACGCCTACGAGCAGTACTTC.

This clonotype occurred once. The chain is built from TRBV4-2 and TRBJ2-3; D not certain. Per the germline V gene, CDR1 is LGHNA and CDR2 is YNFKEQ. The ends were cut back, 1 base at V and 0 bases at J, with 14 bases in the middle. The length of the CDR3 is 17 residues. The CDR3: CASSQGVTQPSTDTQYF. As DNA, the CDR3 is TGTGCCAGCAGCCAAGGGGTGACACAACCTAGCACAGATACGCAGTATTTT.

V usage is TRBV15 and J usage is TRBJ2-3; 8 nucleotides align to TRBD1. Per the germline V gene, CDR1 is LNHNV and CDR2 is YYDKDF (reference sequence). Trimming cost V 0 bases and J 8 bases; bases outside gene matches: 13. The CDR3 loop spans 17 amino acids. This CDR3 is CATSRDTDRGLRGTQYF. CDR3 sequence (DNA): TGTGCCACCAGCAGAGATACAGACAGGGGCCTGCGGGGTACGCAGTATTTT.

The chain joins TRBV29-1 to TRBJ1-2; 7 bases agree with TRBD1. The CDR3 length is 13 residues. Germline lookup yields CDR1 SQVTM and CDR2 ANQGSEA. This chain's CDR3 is CNTYRGELLYYTF. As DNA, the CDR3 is TGCAACACCTACAGGGGTGAATTACTTTACTACACCTTC.

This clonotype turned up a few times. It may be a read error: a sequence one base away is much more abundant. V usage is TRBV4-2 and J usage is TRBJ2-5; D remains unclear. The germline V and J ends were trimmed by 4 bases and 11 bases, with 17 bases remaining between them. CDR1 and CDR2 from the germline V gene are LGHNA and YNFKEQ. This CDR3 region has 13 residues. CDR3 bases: TGTGCCAGCAGCCCCGGGCGAAGCAATGAGCAGTACTTC. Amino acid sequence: CASSPGRSNEQYF.

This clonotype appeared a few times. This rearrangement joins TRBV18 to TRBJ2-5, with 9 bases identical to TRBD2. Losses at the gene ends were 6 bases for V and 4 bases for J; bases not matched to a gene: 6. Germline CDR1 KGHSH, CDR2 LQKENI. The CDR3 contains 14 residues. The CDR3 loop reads CASSPGLARETQYF. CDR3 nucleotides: TGTGCCAGCTCCCCGGGACTAGCACGAGAGACCCAGTACTTC. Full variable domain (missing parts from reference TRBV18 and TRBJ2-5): NAGVMQNPRHLVRRRGQEARLRCSPMKGHSHVYWYRQLPEEGLKFMVYLQKENIIDESGMPKERFSAEFPKEGPSILRIQQVVRGDSAAYFCASSPGLARETQYFGPGTRLLVL.

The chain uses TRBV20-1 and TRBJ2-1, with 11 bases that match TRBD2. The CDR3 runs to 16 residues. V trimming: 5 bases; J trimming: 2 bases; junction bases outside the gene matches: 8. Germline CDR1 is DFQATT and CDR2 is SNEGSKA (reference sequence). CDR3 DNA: TGCAGTGCTTTCCCCCCTAGCGGGGGGACCTACAATGAGCAGTTCTTC. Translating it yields CSAFPPSGGTYNEQFF.

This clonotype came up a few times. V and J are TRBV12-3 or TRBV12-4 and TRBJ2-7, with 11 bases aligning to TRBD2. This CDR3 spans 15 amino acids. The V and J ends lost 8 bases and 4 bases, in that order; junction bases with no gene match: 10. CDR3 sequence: CASGSSGRLSYEQYF. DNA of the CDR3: TGTGCCAGCGGGTCTAGCGGGAGGTTATCATACGAGCAGTACTTC.

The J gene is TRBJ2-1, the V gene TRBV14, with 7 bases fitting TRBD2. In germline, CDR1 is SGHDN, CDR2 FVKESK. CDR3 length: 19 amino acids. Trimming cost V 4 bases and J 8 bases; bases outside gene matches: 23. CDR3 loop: CASSPKRLWGRAGFYEQFF. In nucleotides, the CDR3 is TGTGCCAGCAGCCCGAAACGTCTCTGGGGACGAGCGGGGTTTTATGAGCAGTTCTTC.

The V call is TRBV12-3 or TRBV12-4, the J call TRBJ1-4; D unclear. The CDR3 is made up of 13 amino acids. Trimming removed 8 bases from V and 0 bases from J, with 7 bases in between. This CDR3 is CASPKATNEKLFF. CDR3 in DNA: TGTGCCAGCCCGAAGGCAACTAATGAAAAACTGTTTTTT.

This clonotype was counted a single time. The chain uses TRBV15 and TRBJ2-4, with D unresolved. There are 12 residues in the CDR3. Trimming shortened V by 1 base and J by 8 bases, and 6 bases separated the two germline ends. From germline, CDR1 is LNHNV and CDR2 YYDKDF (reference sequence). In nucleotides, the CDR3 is TGTGCCACCAGCAGAGCGACGGACATTCAGTACTTC. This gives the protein CATSRATDIQYF.

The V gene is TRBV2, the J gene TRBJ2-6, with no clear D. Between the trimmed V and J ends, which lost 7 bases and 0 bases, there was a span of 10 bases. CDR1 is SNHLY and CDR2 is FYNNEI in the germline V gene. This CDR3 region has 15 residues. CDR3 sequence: CASTSRPSGANVLTF. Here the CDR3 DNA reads TGTGCCAGCACTTCGAGGCCCTCTGGGGCCAACGTCCTGACTTTC.

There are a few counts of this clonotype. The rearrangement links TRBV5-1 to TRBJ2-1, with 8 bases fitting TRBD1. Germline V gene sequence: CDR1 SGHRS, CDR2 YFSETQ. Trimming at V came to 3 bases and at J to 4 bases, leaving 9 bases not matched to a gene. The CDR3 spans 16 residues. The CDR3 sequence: CASSSVRTGIYNEQFF. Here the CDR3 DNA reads TGCGCCAGCAGCTCGGTTCGGACAGGGATATACAATGAGCAGTTCTTC. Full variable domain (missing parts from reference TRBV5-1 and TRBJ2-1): KAGVTQTPRYLIKTRGQQVTLSCSPISGHRSVSWYQQTPGQGLQFLFEYFSETQRNKGNFPGRFSGRQFSNSRSEMNVSTLELGDSALYLCASSSVRTGIYNEQFFGPGTRLTVL.

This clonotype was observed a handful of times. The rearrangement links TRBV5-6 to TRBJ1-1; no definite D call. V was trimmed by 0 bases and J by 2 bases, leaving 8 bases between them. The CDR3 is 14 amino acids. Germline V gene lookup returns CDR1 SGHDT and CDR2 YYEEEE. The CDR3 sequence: CASSLEYGNTEAFF. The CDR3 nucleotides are TGTGCCAGCAGCTTGGAATACGGCAACACTGAAGCTTTCTTT.

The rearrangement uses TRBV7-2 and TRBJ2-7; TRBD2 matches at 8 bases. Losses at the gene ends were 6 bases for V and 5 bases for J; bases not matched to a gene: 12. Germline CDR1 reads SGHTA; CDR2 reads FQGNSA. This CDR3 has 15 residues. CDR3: CASSFSTSVFHEQYF. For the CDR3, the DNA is TGTGCCAGCAGTTTCTCGACTAGCGTCTTCCACGAGCAGTACTTC. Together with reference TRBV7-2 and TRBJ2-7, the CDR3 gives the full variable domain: GAGVSQSPSNKVTEKGKDVELRCDPISGHTALYWYRQSLGQGLEFLIYFQGNSAPDKSGLPSDRFSAERTGGSVSTLTIQRTQQEDSAVYLCASSFSTSVFHEQYFGPGTRLTVT.

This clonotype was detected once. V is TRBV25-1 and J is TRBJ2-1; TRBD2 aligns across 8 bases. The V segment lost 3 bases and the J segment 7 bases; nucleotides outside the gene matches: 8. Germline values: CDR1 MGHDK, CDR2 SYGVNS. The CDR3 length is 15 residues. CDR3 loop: CASSDGGALYNEQFF. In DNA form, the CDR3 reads TGTGCCAGCAGTGACGGGGGGGCGTTATATAATGAGCAGTTCTTC. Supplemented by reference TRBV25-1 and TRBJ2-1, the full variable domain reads EADIYQTPRYLVIGTGKKITLECSQTMGHDKMYWYQQDPGMELHLIHYSYGVNSTEKGDLSSESTVSRIRTEHFPLTLESARPSHTSQYLCASSDGGALYNEQFFGPGTRLTVL.